These T cell receptor beta chains were read from a single sample in a study of PD-1 blockade in classical Hodgkin lymphoma. Clones were read by immunoSEQ multiplex PCR, and TCRdb kept only the in-frame ones, dropping some. Among about 23,000 clones listed, approximately 80% were seen once. This sample comprised peripheral blood mononuclear cells (PBMCs), obtained before the second cycle of nivolumab. The receptors here all came from a human donor with classical Hodgkin lymphoma. The CDR3 runs from the conserved cysteine through the conserved F or W. A D gene is named only where the DNA matches it firmly. The size of a clone is reported for some rows only, either as once, few or many, or as a class for expanded clones.

TRBV5-1	TRBJ2-5	TRBD1	.	TGCGCCAGCAGTTTTTACCAGGGGGCAGGAGAGACCCAGTACTTC	CASSFYQGAGETQYF
TRBV2	TRBJ1-6	.	once	TGTGCCAGCAGTGGAGGCAGGGTTCGCTATAATTCACCCCTCCACTTT	CASSGGRVRYNSPLHF
TRBV11-2	TRBJ2-6	.	.	TGTGCCAGCAGCTTATCGAGGGTCCTTAAGGCCAACGTCCTGACTTTC	CASSLSRVLKANVLTF
TRBV29-1	TRBJ2-6	.	.	TGCTGTACAACAGGGAGTGGGGCCAACGTCCTGACTTTC	CCTTGSGANVLTF
TRBV19	TRBJ1-2	TRBD1	.	TGTGCCAGTAGTGTGCGGACAGGGCTAACTACCTATGGCTACACCTTC	CASSVRTGLTTYGYTF
TRBV27	TRBJ2-7	.	.	TGTGCCAGCAGTTTATTCCGGGACGGATACTACGAGCAGTACTTC	CASSLFRDGYYEQYF
TRBV5-1	TRBJ2-5	.	.	TGCGCCAGCAGCCTCGGGGGTGGAGAGACCCAGTACTTC	CASSLGGGETQYF
TRBV4-2	TRBJ2-1	.	.	TGTGCCAGCAGCCAAACAACGGGGGCCCAGTACAATGAGCAGTTCTTC	CASSQTTGAQYNEQFF
TRBV4-2	TRBJ2-2	TRBD2	.	TGTGCCAGCAGCCAAGATCTTTTGCGGGGGGATACCGGGGAGCTGTTTTTT	CASSQDLLRGDTGELFF
TRBV18	TRBJ2-3	.	.	TGTGCCAGCTCGCAAGCTAGCACAGATACGCAGTATTTT	CASSQASTDTQYF
TRBV10-1	TRBJ2-5	TRBD2	.	TGCGCCAGCAGCCCTGGACTAGCGGGGATAGAGACCCAGTACTTC	CASSPGLAGIETQYF
TRBV9	TRBJ1-1	.	.	TGTGCCAGCAGCCCCGAGGTGACCCTGAACACTGAAGCTTTCTTT	CASSPEVTLNTEAFF
TRBV23-1	TRBJ1-3	TRBD1	.	TGCGCCAGCAGTCAAGGACAGGGCGACTCTGGAAACACCATATATTTT	CASSQGQGDSGNTIYF
TRBV18	TRBJ1-2	.	.	TGTGCCAGCTCACCCAGACCCGCTGCCCCTAACTATGGCTACACCTTC	CASSPRPAAPNYGYTF
TRBV6-5	TRBJ2-7	.	.	TGTGCCAGCAGTGCTCTTCGGGGAAGGGACTACGAGCAGTACTTC	CASSALRGRDYEQYF
TRBV4-2	TRBJ1-2	.	few	TGTGCCAGCAGCCAAGAGAAGCTTCAGGATGGCTACACCTTC	CASSQEKLQDGYTF
TRBV2	TRBJ2-4	.	.	TGTGCCAGCAGTTTTTTTACCGGGGGTAAAAACATTCAGTACTTC	CASSFFTGGKNIQYF
TRBV6-5	TRBJ2-6	.	few	TGTGCCAGCAGCCATCTCTCTGGGGCCAACGTCCTGACTTTC	CASSHLSGANVLTF
TRBV13	TRBJ1-2	.	few	TGTGCCAGCAGCCAAAGACGGGGCAGGGATTCTAACTATGGCTACACCTTC	CASSQRRGRDSNYGYTF
TRBV11-1	TRBJ1-1	.	once	TGTGCCAGCAGCTGGACGAGCACTGAAGCTTTCTTT	CASSWTSTEAFF
TRBV5-6	TRBJ1-1	.	.	TGTGCCAGCAGCTTGGCCTCCGGTGAAGCTTTCTTT	CASSLASGEAFF